What follows are 32 T cell receptor beta chains derived from one specimen sequenced in a study of Ad26.COV2.S vaccination and SARS-CoV-2 variants. Treatment noted: around 19 received Ad26.COV2.S at low or high dose, single or two shots; 5 received placebo; per-sample allocation not given. After the first vaccine or placebo injection, samples were drawn on day 63. Clones were sequenced by immunoSEQ multiplex PCR, and TCRdb holds only the in-frame ones, with some missing. The sample yields roughly 400,000 clones, approximately 92% seen once. The sequencing here drew on peripheral blood, taken in a trial of Ad26.COV2.S vaccine versus placebo. All receptors come from a person between 18 and 59 years old who received the Ad26.COV2.S COVID-19 vaccine or a placebo.

This chain links TRBV6-2 or TRBV6-3 with TRBJ2-5, with D uncertain. Trimming took 1 base from V and 0 from J, leaving 0 bases between them. The germline gives CDR1 MNHEY, CDR2 SVGEGT. The CDR3 is 12 residues long. The CDR3 region is CASSYYQETQYF. In DNA, the CDR3 is TGTGCCAGCAGTTACTACCAAGAGACCCAGTACTTC.

As for this clone: The same CDR3 also results from other DNA sequences found in this sample. The V call is TRBV5-1, the J call TRBJ2-1, with 7 bases lining up with TRBD1. CDR3 length: 15 amino acids. The trim removed 0 bases at V and 3 bases at J, leaving 3 bases unmatched. The germline CDR1 and CDR2 sequences are SGHRS and YFSETQ. The CDR3 protein is CASSLGQGSYNEQFF. In nucleotides, the CDR3 is TGCGCCAGCAGCTTGGGACAGGGCAGCTACAATGAGCAGTTCTTC. Full variable domain (outside the CDR3, taken from reference TRBV5-1 and TRBJ2-1): KAGVTQTPRYLIKTRGQQVTLSCSPISGHRSVSWYQQTPGQGLQFLFEYFSETQRNKGNFPGRFSGRQFSNSRSEMNVSTLELGDSALYLCASSLGQGSYNEQFFGPGTRLTVL.

This clone was seen a single time. The chain recombines TRBV7-9 with TRBJ1-1; D gene ambiguous. The CDR3 length is 12 residues. V was trimmed by 0 bases and J by 4 bases, leaving 3 bases between them. CDR1 SEHNR and CDR2 FQNEAQ come from the germline V gene (reference sequence). The CDR3 sequence is CASSLALTEAFF. As DNA, the CDR3 is TGTGCCAGCAGCTTAGCGCTCACTGAAGCTTTCTTT.

The V and J genes are TRBV3-1 (or the pseudogene TRBV3-2) and TRBJ2-5; tentatively, D is TRBD1 or TRBD2 (7 bases each). CDR3 length: 17 amino acids. From germline, CDR1 is LGHDT and CDR2 YNNKEL (reference sequence). V shed 4 bases and J shed 3 bases, with 21 bases lying between them. In DNA form, the CDR3 reads TGTGCCAGCAGCCCCAACCAGGGGGGGGCGCCCAAAGAGACCCAGTACTTC. It translates to CASSPNQGGAPKETQYF.

The V call is TRBV10-3, the J call TRBJ2-7, with D possibly matching TRBD2 (5 bases). The length of the CDR3 is 12 residues. V shed 6 bases and J shed 3 bases, with 9 bases lying between them. Germline lookup yields CDR1 ENHRY and CDR2 SYGVKD. CDR3 amino acids: CAIRDFNYEQYF. The CDR3 coding sequence is TGTGCCATCAGGGACTTTAACTACGAGCAGTACTTC.

This chain's CDR3 is CASSLRQGTGELFF. The CDR3 coding sequence is TGTGCCAGCAGCTTGAGACAGGGGACCGGGGAGCTGTTTTTT. This chain joins TRBV7-9 and TRBJ2-2; the match to TRBD1 covers 8 bases. The germline V gene encodes CDR1 SEHNR and CDR2 FQNEAQ (reference sequence). V lost 3 bases, J lost 5 bases, and 2 bases stayed unmatched. This CDR3 has 14 residues.

The chain couples TRBV6-5 to TRBJ1-1, with 7 positions matching TRBD1. Germline-derived CDR1 and CDR2 are MNHEY and SVGAGI. The CDR3 length is 11 residues. V dropped 6 bases and J dropped 7; count of bases not matched to a gene: 2. The CDR3 protein is CASSDRVEAFF. CDR3 DNA: TGTGCCAGCAGCGACAGGGTTGAAGCTTTCTTT.

The chain is built from TRBV6-5 and TRBJ1-2; 10 bases align to TRBD1. The CDR3 sequence is 14 residues long. The germline gives CDR1 MNHEY, CDR2 SVGAGI. Trimming took 6 bases from V and 2 from J; bases not matched to a gene: 3. The CDR3 loop reads CASRGQGVNYGYTF. The CDR3 bases are TGTGCCAGCAGAGGACAGGGGGTAAACTATGGCTACACCTTC.

V and J are TRBV7-9 and TRBJ1-1; D not certain. The CDR3 covers 12 residues. Trimming took 5 bases from V and 11 from J, leaving 15 bases between them. Germline loops: CDR1 SEHNR, CDR2 FQNEAQ (reference sequence). CDR3 in amino acids: CASSPPREWAFF. As DNA, the CDR3 is TGTGCCAGCAGCCCTCCTAGGGAATGGGCTTTCTTT.

This clone occurred a few times. The V and J genes are TRBV7-2 and TRBJ1-3, with D unclear. The CDR3 has 14 residues. The V end lost 6 bases, the J end lost 4 bases, and 13 bases lay between the germline ends. Looked up from germline, CDR1 is SGHTA and CDR2 is FQGNSA. The CDR3 sequence is CASSYSKGGNTIYF. As DNA, the CDR3 is TGTGCCAGCAGTTATTCTAAAGGGGGAAACACCATATATTTT. Complete variable domain (other parts from reference TRBV7-2 and TRBJ1-3): GAGVSQSPSNKVTEKGKDVELRCDPISGHTALYWYRQSLGQGLEFLIYFQGNSAPDKSGLPSDRFSAERTGGSVSTLTIQRTQQEDSAVYLCASSYSKGGNTIYFGEGSWLTVV.

This chain connects TRBV24-1 to TRBJ2-3; D not certain. The V gene lost 4 bases and the J gene lost 6 bases, with 22 bases spanning the gap. The germline V gene has CDR1 KGHDR and CDR2 SFDVKD. This CDR3 comprises 17 residues. The CDR3 DNA reads as TGTGCCACCAGTGAGCATAAACGGGCCTCCCGGACCGATACGCAGTATTTT. This codes for CATSEHKRASRTDTQYF.

This rearrangement joins TRBV7-2 to TRBJ2-5; the match to TRBD2 covers 7 bases. With 3 bases clipped from V and 0 bases from J, the junction kept 16 bases outside the gene matches. The germline V gene encodes CDR1 SGHTA and CDR2 FQGNSA. The CDR3 covers 19 residues. The CDR3 loop is CASSFDRPLVGGYQETQYF. CDR3 sequence (DNA): TGTGCCAGCAGCTTTGACCGACCCCTGGTGGGGGGGTACCAAGAGACCCAGTACTTC.

The rearrangement joins TRBV5-6 to TRBJ2-3, with TRBD1 as a possible D gene (6 bases). Germline V gene sequence: CDR1 SGHDT, CDR2 YYEEEE. This CDR3 contains 15 residues. Trimming pared 0 bases from V and 2 bases from J, leaving 10 bases between. In DNA, the CDR3 is TGTGCCAGCAGCTTGGTGGGGGCCAACACAGATACGCAGTATTTT. Its translation is CASSLVGANTDTQYF.

The rearrangement uses TRBV27 and TRBJ2-3, with D possibly TRBD1 on 5 matching bases. Trimming pared 6 bases from V and 2 bases from J, leaving 12 bases between. This CDR3 spans 14 amino acids. Germline CDR1 is MNHEY and CDR2 is SMNVEV (reference sequence). CDR3 amino acids: CASSFQGPTDTQYF. The CDR3 nucleotides are TGTGCCAGCAGCTTCCAGGGTCCCACAGATACGCAGTATTTT.

This clone appeared a single time. The chain combines TRBV6-5 with TRBJ2-7; 10 bases align to TRBD1. The germline V gene has CDR1 MNHEY and CDR2 SVGAGI. The length of the CDR3 is 14 residues. Losses at the gene ends were 5 bases for V and 4 bases for J; bases not matched to a gene: 5. CDR3 sequence reads: CASSPRDRGYEQYF. For the CDR3, the DNA is TGTGCCAGCAGTCCCCGGGACAGGGGTTACGAGCAGTACTTC.

The chain is built from TRBV2 and TRBJ1-5, with 9 positions matching TRBD1. J gave up 2 bases and V 6 bases, and 2 bases lay outside the gene matches. Germline-derived CDR1 and CDR2 are SNHLY and FYNNEI. The length of the CDR3 is 14 residues. The CDR3 reads CASRRDRGNQPQHF. As DNA, the CDR3 is TGTGCCAGCAGGAGGGACAGGGGCAATCAGCCCCAGCATTTT. Full variable domain (outside the CDR3, taken from reference TRBV2 and TRBJ1-5): EPEVTQTPSHQVTQMGQEVILRCVPISNHLYFYWYRQILGQKVEFLVSFYNNEISEKSEIFDDQFSVERPDGSNFTLKIRSTKLEDSAMYFCASRRDRGNQPQHFGDGTRLSIL.

The chain joins TRBV11-2 to TRBJ1-3, with 8 positions matching TRBD1. Germline V lookup: CDR1 SGHAT, CDR2 FQNNGV. With V trimmed by 1 base and J by 8 bases, 7 bases remained unmatched. The CDR3 loop spans 15 amino acids. Here the CDR3 reads CASSLVPDRADTIYF. Written as DNA, the CDR3 is TGTGCCAGCAGCTTAGTGCCGGACAGGGCAGACACCATATATTTT.

The V gene is TRBV7-8, the J gene TRBJ2-1; 13 bases agree with TRBD2. J lost 4 bases, V lost 4 bases, and 13 bases had no gene match. CDR3 length equals 19 residues. CDR1 and CDR2 from the germline V gene are SGHVS and FQNEAQ. The CDR3: CASSSTGLAGAIRYNEQFF. The CDR3 DNA sequence: TGTGCCAGCAGCTCGACCGGACTAGCGGGGGCAATTCGGTACAATGAGCAGTTCTTC. The full variable domain, in which reference TRBV7-8 and TRBJ2-1 provide the parts outside the CDR3, is GAGVSQSPRYKVAKRGQDVALRCDPISGHVSLFWYQQALGQGPEFLTYFQNEAQLDKSGLPSDRFFAERPEGSVSTLKIQRTQQEDSAVYLCASSSTGLAGAIRYNEQFFGPGTRLTVL.

The gene calls are TRBV7-9 and TRBJ1-2; D unresolved. The V end was cut by 2 bases, the J end by 0 bases, with 7 bases between. The CDR3 runs to 14 residues. Germline values: CDR1 SEHNR, CDR2 FQNEAQ (reference sequence). Written as DNA, the CDR3 is TGTGCCAGCAGCTTAACGAGTACTAACTATGGCTACACCTTC. This gives the protein CASSLTSTNYGYTF.

This chain uses TRBV21-1 with TRBJ1-5; the DNA was not used to check the table's D call, TRBD1. TRBV21-1 represents a pseudogene. The CDR3 has 20 amino acids. The CDR3 DNA sequence: TGTGCCAGCAGCAAAGGAGTCATCGCCCCGGGACAGGGGAGCAATCAGCCCCAGCATTTT. This encodes CASSKGVIAPGQGSNQPQHF.

This chain uses TRBV5-4 with TRBJ1-2, with TRBD1 identical over 9 bases. There are 14 residues in the CDR3. Germline CDR1 reads SGHNT; CDR2 reads YYREEE (reference sequence). V lost 3 bases and J lost 2; bases outside the gene matches: 2. CDR3 sequence (DNA): TGTGCCAGCAGCTCGACAGGGGGGAACTATGGCTACACCTTC. Translation: CASSSTGGNYGYTF.

This clone was found once. This chain connects TRBV3-1 (or the pseudogene TRBV3-2) to TRBJ2-7; 9 bases match TRBD2. Germline CDR1 and CDR2: LGHDT and YNNKEL (reference sequence). The CDR3 has 12 amino acids. V lost 8 bases and J lost 4; bases outside the gene matches: 3. Here the CDR3 reads CASGTSLYEQYF. The CDR3 DNA is TGTGCCAGCGGGACTAGCTTGTACGAGCAGTACTTC.

This chain joins TRBV6-5 and TRBJ1-5, with D maybe TRBD1 (5 bases). In germline, CDR1 is MNHEY, CDR2 SVGAGI. This CDR3 contains 14 residues. V gave up 7 bases and J gave up 3 bases, with 13 bases separating them. The CDR3 sequence: CASMPDRFNQPQHF. The CDR3 DNA reads as TGTGCCAGCATGCCTGACAGATTCAATCAGCCCCAGCATTTT.

The CDR3 protein is CASSQAAGRNQETQYF. In DNA, the CDR3 is TGCGCCAGCAGCCAAGCCGCCGGACGGAACCAAGAGACCCAGTACTTC. The V and J genes are TRBV4-1 and TRBJ2-5; D is uncertain. CDR3 length: 16 amino acids. Germline lookup yields CDR1 MGHRA and CDR2 YSYEKL. V lost 1 base and J lost 0, with 12 bases in between.

This sequence joins TRBV4-1 and TRBJ2-1; 13 nucleotides align to TRBD2. Germline CDR1 is MGHRA and CDR2 is YSYEKL. CDR3 size: 18 residues. The V segment lost 1 base and the J segment 7 bases; nucleotides outside the gene matches: 10. Here the CDR3 reads CASSQVYPGTSGANEQFF. CDR3 bases: TGCGCCAGCAGCCAAGTATACCCCGGGACTAGCGGGGCGAATGAGCAGTTCTTC.

J is TRBJ2-5 and V is TRBV11-2; D unresolved. The CDR3 is made up of 13 amino acids. Germline V gene data show CDR1 as SGHAT and CDR2 as FQNNGV. V lost 3 bases and J lost 5, with 10 bases in between. The CDR3 is CASSLAGRETQYF. The CDR3 DNA follows: TGTGCCAGCAGCTTGGCAGGAAGGGAGACCCAGTACTTC.

This clone came up a few times. The chain uses TRBV2 and TRBJ1-6, with unresolved D. V lost 1 base, J lost 4 bases, and 8 bases lay in between. Germline V gives CDR1 SNHLY, CDR2 FYNNEI. The CDR3 runs to 15 residues. The CDR3 spells CASSEDVGYNSPLHF. As DNA, the CDR3 is TGTGCCAGCAGTGAAGACGTCGGGTATAATTCACCCCTCCACTTT.

The chain combines TRBV6-5 with TRBJ1-1; D is uncertain. V was trimmed by 6 bases and J by 8 bases, leaving 13 bases between them. Germline lookup yields CDR1 MNHEY and CDR2 SVGAGI. CDR3 size: 12 residues. Written as DNA, the CDR3 is TGTGCCAGCAGCCTACTGGGTCCCGAAGCTTTCTTT. It yields the protein CASSLLGPEAFF.

V and J are TRBV4-3 and TRBJ2-2, with D possibly TRBD1 on 5 matching bases. From germline, CDR1 is LGHNA and CDR2 YSLEER. This CDR3 is built from 14 residues. Trimming left V 4 bases short and J 2 bases short, with 8 bases between. CDR3 loop: CASSRQGNTGELFF. The CDR3 bases are TGCGCCAGCAGCCGCCAGGGTAACACCGGGGAGCTGTTTTTT.

The V and J genes are TRBV11-3 and TRBJ2-1; the D gene is possibly TRBD2 (6 bases). CDR3 length equals 15 residues. Germline CDR1 is SGHNT and CDR2 is YENEEA. With 1 base removed from V and 3 bases from J, the gap between germline ends came to 10 bases. The CDR3 reads CASSLAGGYYNEQFF. CDR3 nucleotides: TGTGCCAGCAGCTTAGCCGGGGGATACTACAATGAGCAGTTCTTC.

Written as DNA, the CDR3 is TGTGCCAGTGTAATGGGGGGTCGCACTGAAGCTTTCTTT. Protein: CASVMGGRTEAFF. This chain links TRBV7-8 with TRBJ1-1; D may be TRBD1 (5 bases). This CDR3 comprises 13 residues. V dropped 9 bases and J dropped 4 bases, with 15 bases sitting between them. CDR1 and CDR2 from the germline V gene are SGHVS and FQNEAQ.

V and J are TRBV27 and TRBJ1-1, with D possibly being TRBD1 (5 bases). Germline V gene data show CDR1 as MNHEY and CDR2 as SMNVEV (reference sequence). There are 16 residues in the CDR3. Trimming pared 3 bases from V and 0 bases from J, leaving 14 bases between. CDR3 residues: CASSLDKGEMNTEAFF. CDR3 coding DNA: TGTGCCAGCAGTTTGGACAAAGGCGAGATGAACACTGAAGCTTTCTTT.